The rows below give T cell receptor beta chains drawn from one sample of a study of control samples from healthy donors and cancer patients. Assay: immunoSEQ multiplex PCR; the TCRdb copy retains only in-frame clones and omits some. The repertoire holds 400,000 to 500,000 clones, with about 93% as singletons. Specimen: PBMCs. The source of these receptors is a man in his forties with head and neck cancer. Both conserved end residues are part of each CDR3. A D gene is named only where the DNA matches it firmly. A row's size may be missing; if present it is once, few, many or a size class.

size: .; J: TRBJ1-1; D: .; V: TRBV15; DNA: TGTGCCACCAGCAGGGGGGGGACTGAAGCTTTCTTT; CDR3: CATSRGGTEAFF
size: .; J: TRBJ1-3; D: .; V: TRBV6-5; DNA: TGTGCCAGCTCTGGCGAGGGGGGGTCTGGAAACACCATATATTTT; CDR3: CASSGEGGSGNTIYF
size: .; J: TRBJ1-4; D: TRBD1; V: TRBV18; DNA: TGTGCCAGCTCACCATTCTGGACAGGGGGCTCTAATGAAAAACTGTTTTTT; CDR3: CASSPFWTGGSNEKLFF
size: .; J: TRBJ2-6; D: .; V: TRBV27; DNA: TGTGCCAGCAGTGCCGGGGCAGGCTCTGGGGCCAACGTCCTGACTTTC; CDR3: CASSAGAGSGANVLTF
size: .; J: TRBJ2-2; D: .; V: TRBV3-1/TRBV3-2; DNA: TGTGCCAGCAGCCACGCGACCGTTACCTTGGGCACCGGGGAGCTGTTTTTT; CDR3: CASSHATVTLGTGELFF
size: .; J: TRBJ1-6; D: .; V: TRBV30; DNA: TGTGCCTGGAGTGTCACAGGGCGGTCCTATAATTCACCCCTCCACTTT; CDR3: CAWSVTGRSYNSPLHF
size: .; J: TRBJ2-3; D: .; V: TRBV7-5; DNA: TGTGCCAGAAGCTTTCGAGACAGGGACACAGATACGCAGTATTTT; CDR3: CARSFRDRDTDTQYF
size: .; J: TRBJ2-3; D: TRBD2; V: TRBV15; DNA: TGTGCCACCAGCAGGGGTCCCGATTGGCGGGAGAGCACAGATACGCAGTATTTT; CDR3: CATSRGPDWRESTDTQYF
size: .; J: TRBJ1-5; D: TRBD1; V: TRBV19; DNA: TGTGCCAGTACTTATAAAGGGGGCAGGGGGAACCAGCCCCAGCATTTT; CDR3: CASTYKGGRGNQPQHF
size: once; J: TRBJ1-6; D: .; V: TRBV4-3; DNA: TGCGCCAGCAGCCCCCAACCCCAGGTCTCTGGTTCACCCCTCCACTTT; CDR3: CASSPQPQVSGSPLHF
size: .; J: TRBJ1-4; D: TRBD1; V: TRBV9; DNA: TGTGCCAGCAGCGCACAGGGGGCAAGAGAAGAAAAACTGTTTTTT; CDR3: CASSAQGAREEKLFF
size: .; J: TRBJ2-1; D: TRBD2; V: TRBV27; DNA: TGTGCCAGCAGTTTCGGACTAGCGGGAGTCAAACATGAGCAGTTCTTC; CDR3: CASSFGLAGVKHEQFF
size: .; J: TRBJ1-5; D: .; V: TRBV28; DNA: TGTGCCAGCAGTCCCCTCACGGGGGGAATAGGACCCCAGCCCCAGCATTTT; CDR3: CASSPLTGGIGPQPQHF
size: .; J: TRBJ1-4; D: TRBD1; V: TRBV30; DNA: TGTGCCTGGAGTGCCGGACAGGGGAATGAAAAACTGTTTTTT; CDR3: CAWSAGQGNEKLFF
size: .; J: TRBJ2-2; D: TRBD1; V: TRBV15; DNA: TGTGCCACCAGACGGACAGGTCGGGGGGAGCTGTTTTTT; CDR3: CATRRTGRGELFF
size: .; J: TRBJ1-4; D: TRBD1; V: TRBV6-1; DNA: TGTGCCAGCAGTGAGGACAGGGGGCTGCTCAATGAAAAACTGTTTTTT; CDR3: CASSEDRGLLNEKLFF
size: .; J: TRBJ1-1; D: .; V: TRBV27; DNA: TGTGCCAGCAGTCCACGACAGACTACTGGGACTGAAGCTTTCTTT; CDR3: CASSPRQTTGTEAFF